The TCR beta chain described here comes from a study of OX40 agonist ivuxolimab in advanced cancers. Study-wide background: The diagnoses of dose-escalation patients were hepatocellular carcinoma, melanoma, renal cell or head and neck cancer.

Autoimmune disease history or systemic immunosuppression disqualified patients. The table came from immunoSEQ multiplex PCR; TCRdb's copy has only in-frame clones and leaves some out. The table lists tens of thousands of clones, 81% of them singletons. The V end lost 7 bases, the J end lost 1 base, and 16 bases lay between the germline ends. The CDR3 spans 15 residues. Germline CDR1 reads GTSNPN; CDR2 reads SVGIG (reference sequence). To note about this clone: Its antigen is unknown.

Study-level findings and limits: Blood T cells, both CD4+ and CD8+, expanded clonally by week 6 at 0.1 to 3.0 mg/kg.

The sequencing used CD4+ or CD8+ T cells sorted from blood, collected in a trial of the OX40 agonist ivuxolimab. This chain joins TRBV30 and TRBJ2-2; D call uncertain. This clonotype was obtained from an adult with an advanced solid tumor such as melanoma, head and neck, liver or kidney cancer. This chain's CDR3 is CASRIRRVNTGELFF. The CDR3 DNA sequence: TGTGCCTCAAGAATTCGGAGAGTGAACACCGGGGAGCTGTTTTTT.